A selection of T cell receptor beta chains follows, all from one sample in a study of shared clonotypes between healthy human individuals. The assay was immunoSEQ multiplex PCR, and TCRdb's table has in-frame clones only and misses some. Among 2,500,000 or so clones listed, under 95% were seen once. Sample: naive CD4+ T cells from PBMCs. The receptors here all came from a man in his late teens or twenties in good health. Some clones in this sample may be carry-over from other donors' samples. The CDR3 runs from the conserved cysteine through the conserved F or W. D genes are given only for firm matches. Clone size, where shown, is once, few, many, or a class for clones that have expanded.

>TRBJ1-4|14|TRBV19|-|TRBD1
CASKGGVLNEKLFF
TGTGCCAGCAAAGGGGGCGTCCTGAATGAAAAACTGTTTTTT
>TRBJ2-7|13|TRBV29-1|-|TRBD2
CSGLAGGTYEQYF
TGCAGCGGGCTAGCGGGAGGTACCTACGAGCAGTACTTC
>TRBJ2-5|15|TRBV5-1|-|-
CASSLDGVPAGEQYF
TGCGCCAGCAGCTTGGACGGGGTCCCTGCCGGTGAGCAGTACTTC
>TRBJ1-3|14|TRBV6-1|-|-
CASSRQLSGNTIYF
TGTGCCAGTTCTAGACAGCTCTCTGGAAACACCATATATTTT
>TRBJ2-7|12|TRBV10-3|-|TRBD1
CASTGALYEQYF
TGTGCCAGCACAGGGGCTCTCTACGAGCAGTACTTC
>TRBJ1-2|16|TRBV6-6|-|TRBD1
CASSRQGDRRHYGYTF
TGTGCCAGCAGTCGACAGGGGGACAGGCGCCACTATGGCTACACCTTC
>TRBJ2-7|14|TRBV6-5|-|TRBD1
CASSRDRSSYEQYF
TGTGCCAGCAGCCGGGACAGGAGCTCCTACGAGCAGTACTTC
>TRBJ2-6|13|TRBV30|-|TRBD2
CAWVPGGANVLTF
TGTGCCTGGGTCCCGGGAGGCGCCAACGTCCTGACTTTC
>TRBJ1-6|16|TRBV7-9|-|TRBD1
CASSLLPGQTASPLHF
TGTGCCAGCAGCCTGCTGCCGGGACAGACGGCTTCACCCCTCCACTTT
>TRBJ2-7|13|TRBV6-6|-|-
CASSLVRGDEQYF
TGTGCCAGCTCCCTGGTGCGCGGGGACGAGCAGTACTTC
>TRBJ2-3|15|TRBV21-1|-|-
CASSLGRPGADTQYF
TGTGCCAGCAGCCTGGGGCGCCCTGGGGCAGATACGCAGTATTTT
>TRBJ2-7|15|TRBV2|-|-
CASSEAGQRSYEQYF
TGTGCCAGCAGTGAAGCCGGGCAGCGATCCTACGAGCAGTACTTC
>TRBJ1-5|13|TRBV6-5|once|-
CASSYSMSQPQHF
TGTGCCAGCAGTTACTCGATGAGTCAGCCCCAGCATTTT
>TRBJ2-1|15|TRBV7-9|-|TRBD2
CASSLLADSYNEQFF
TGTGCCAGCAGCTTACTAGCGGACTCCTACAATGAGCAGTTCTTC
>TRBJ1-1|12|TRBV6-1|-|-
CASRDPGSEAFF
TGTGCCAGCAGAGACCCTGGGTCTGAAGCTTTCTTT
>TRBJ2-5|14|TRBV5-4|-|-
CANPTIKTEETQYF
TGTGCCAACCCCACTATCAAGACAGAAGAGACCCAGTACTTC
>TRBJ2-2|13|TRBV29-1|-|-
CSVEKQGTGELFF
TGCAGCGTTGAAAAACAGGGAACCGGGGAGCTGTTTTTT
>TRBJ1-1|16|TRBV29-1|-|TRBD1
CSVEVIAGQGNTEAFF
TGCAGCGTTGAAGTGATCGCAGGACAGGGGAACACTGAAGCTTTCTTT
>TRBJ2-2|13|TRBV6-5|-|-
CASSYRSSGELFF
TGTGCCAGCAGTTATCGCAGCTCCGGGGAGCTGTTTTTT
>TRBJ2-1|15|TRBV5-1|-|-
CASSLGQGFYNEQFF
TGCGCCAGCAGCTTGGGGCAGGGATTCTACAATGAGCAGTTCTTC
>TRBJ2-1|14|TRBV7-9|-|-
CASSVAGPRNEQFF
TGTGCCAGCAGCGTAGCCGGGCCCCGCAATGAGCAGTTCTTC
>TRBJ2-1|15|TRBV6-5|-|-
CASSRQAPGYNEQFF
TGTGCCAGCAGTCGTCAGGCGCCCGGTTACAATGAGCAGTTCTTC
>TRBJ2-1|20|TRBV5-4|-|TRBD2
CASNSWGRQGTSGSSGEQFF
TGTGCCAGCAACAGTTGGGGGCGGCAGGGGACTAGCGGGAGCTCAGGTGAGCAGTTCTTC
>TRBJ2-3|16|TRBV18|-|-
CASSPKGTGGADTQYF
TGTGCCAGCTCACCGAAAGGGACCGGGGGCGCAGATACGCAGTATTTT
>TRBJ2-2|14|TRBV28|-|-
CASSLPGAIGELFF
TGTGCCAGCAGTTTACCGGGGGCGATCGGGGAGCTGTTTTTT
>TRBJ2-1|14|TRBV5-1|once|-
CASSFTGGLNEQFF
TGCGCCAGCAGCTTCACCGGGGGCCTCAATGAGCAGTTCTTC
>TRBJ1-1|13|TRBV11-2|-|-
CASSLYREFEAFF
TGTGCCAGCAGCCTCTACAGGGAATTTGAAGCTTTCTTT
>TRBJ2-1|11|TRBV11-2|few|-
CASSLVHEQFF
TGTGCCAGCAGCTTAGTCCATGAGCAGTTCTTC
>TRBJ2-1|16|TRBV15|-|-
CATSRDGRRDYNEQFF
TGTGCCACCAGCAGAGATGGTCGGCGAGATTACAATGAGCAGTTCTTC
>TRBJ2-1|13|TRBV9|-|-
CASTEGLRDEQFF
TGTGCCAGCACCGAGGGCTTGAGGGATGAGCAGTTCTTC
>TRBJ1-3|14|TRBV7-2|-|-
CASSSRWSGNTIYF
TGTGCCAGCAGCAGTCGGTGGTCTGGAAACACCATATATTTT
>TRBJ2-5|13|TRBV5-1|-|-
CASSLVSDRDQYF
TGCGCCAGCAGCTTGGTGTCGGATCGGGACCAGTACTTC
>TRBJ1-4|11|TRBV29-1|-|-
CSVRTLEKLFF
TGCAGCGTTCGGACACTTGAAAAACTGTTTTTT
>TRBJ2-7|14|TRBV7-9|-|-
CASSLVPGSYEQYF
TGTGCCAGCAGCTTAGTTCCGGGCTCCTACGAGCAGTACTTC
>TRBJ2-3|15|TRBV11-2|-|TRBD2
CASSVGLAGTDTQYF
TGTGCCAGCAGCGTTGGACTAGCGGGAACAGATACGCAGTATTTT
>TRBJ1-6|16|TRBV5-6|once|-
CASSLLSPGTNSPLHF
TGTGCCAGCAGCTTGCTTTCTCCAGGGACGAATTCACCCCTCCACTTT
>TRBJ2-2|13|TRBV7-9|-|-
CASSRSRTGELFF
TGTGCCAGCAGTCGTAGCAGAACCGGGGAGCTGTTTTTT
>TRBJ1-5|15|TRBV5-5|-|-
CASSLTNTPRQPQHF
TGTGCCAGCAGCTTGACTAACACTCCCAGGCAGCCCCAGCATTTT
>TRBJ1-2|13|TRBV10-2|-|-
CASSEGQGRGYTF
TGCGCCAGCAGTGAGGGGCAGGGGCGAGGCTACACCTTC
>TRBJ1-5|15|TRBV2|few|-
CASSDATGRTQPQHF
TGTGCCAGCAGTGATGCCACAGGGCGTACTCAGCCCCAGCATTTT
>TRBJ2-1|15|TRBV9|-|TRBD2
CASSYTSGPYNEQFF
TGTGCCAGCAGCTACACTAGCGGGCCCTACAATGAGCAGTTCTTC
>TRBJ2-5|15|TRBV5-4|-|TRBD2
CASSPLAGGEETQYF
TGTGCCAGCAGTCCCCTAGCGGGAGGAGAAGAGACCCAGTACTTC
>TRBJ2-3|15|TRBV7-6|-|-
CASSLGAALLDTQYF
TGTGCCAGCAGTCTAGGGGCAGCACTTCTAGATACGCAGTATTTT
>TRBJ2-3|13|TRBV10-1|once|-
CASSPFGTDTQYF
TGCGCCAGCAGCCCTTTCGGGACAGATACGCAGTATTTT
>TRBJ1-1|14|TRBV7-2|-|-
CASSLEAGNAEAFF
TGTGCCAGCAGCTTAGAGGCGGGGAACGCTGAAGCTTTCTTT
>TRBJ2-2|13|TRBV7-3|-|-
CASSLIQAAELFF
TGTGCCAGCAGCTTAATACAGGCAGCGGAGCTGTTTTTT
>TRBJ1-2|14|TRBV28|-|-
CASSTPGAGWGYTF
TGTGCCAGCAGTACACCCGGGGCAGGGTGGGGCTACACCTTC
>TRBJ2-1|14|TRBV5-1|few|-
CASSLGPSGDEQFF
TGCGCCAGCAGCTTGGGTCCTAGTGGCGATGAGCAGTTCTTC
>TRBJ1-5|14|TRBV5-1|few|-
CASSGQGGNQPQHF
TGCGCCAGCAGCGGGCAGGGAGGCAATCAGCCCCAGCATTTT
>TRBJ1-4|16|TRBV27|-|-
CASSLSGEGELEKLFF
TGTGCCAGCAGTTTATCGGGGGAGGGCGAACTTGAAAAACTGTTTTTT